This T cell receptor beta chain was captured in a study of Graves' ophthalmopathy and Graves' hyperthyroidism. Amplification from RNA transcripts yielded the TCR beta CDR3 regions. Investigators did first-round RT-PCR with HTBI primers, then second-round multiplex PCR. Via MiXCR, TCRdb re-called the multiplex PCR reads, giving one row per CDR3 protein. Counted here are over a million distinct CDR3 sequences, less than 45% occurring once; the ten biggest clones make up 8.5% to 14%. This clonotype was seen a few times. The antigen remains undetermined. Findings and limits, study-wide: Most thyroid clonotypes with frequency above 0.001 were detected in blood too.

The V end lost 0 bases, the J end lost 6 bases, and 8 bases lay between the germline ends. Germline values: CDR1 LNHNV, CDR2 YYDKDF (reference sequence). This CDR3 is 13 amino acids long. The sequencing input was peripheral blood or thyroid tissue (not recorded which). The clonotype comes from an adult man with Graves' hyperthyroidism. The chain uses TRBV15 and TRBJ1-2, with D perhaps TRBD1 (5 bases). The CDR3 sequence: CATSRDRVDGYTF. The CDR3 bases are TGTGCCACCAGCAGAGACAGGGTGGATGGCTACACCTTC.